Below, 30 T cell receptor beta chains from the same sample are listed, as sequenced in a study of cytomegalovirus exposure and HLA in healthy donors. PCR primers comprised 60 Vbeta and 13 Jbeta primers. TCRdb keeps only in-frame clones here, not all; method: immunoSEQ multiplex PCR. The sample yields about 150,000 clones, approximately 80% seen once. Sequenced sample: PBMCs. These receptors were collected from a man aged 30 to 39 in good health and CMV-seropositive.

This chain uses TRBV29-1 with TRBJ2-1; 9 positions match TRBD1. This CDR3 is built from 18 residues. Trimming removed 5 bases from V and 7 bases from J; junction bases left unmatched: 21. Germline V gene sequence: CDR1 SQVTM, CDR2 ANQGSEA. The CDR3: CSVHRVVTGGRGRNEQFF. The DNA for the CDR3 is TGCAGCGTTCACCGCGTCGTAACAGGGGGCAGAGGAAGGAATGAGCAGTTCTTC.

V is TRBV28 and J is TRBJ2-7; D might be TRBD2 (6 bases). Germline CDR1 reads MDHEN; CDR2 reads SYDVKM. V dropped 4 bases and J dropped 4 bases, with 17 bases sitting between them. The CDR3 has 15 residues. The CDR3 spells CASSSPGMEGYEQYF. The CDR3 DNA reads TGTGCCAGCAGTTCCCCCGGGATGGAGGGGTACGAGCAGTACTTC. Full variable domain (missing parts from reference TRBV28 and TRBJ2-7): DVKVTQSSRYLVKRTGEKVFLECVQDMDHENMFWYRQDPGLGLRLIYFSYDVKMKEKGDIPEGYSVSREKKERFSLILESASTNQTSMYLCASSSPGMEGYEQYFGPGTRLTVT.

The rearrangement links TRBV4-1 to TRBJ2-7; D is perhaps TRBD2 (6 bases). CDR1 is MGHRA and CDR2 is YSYEKL in the germline V gene. The CDR3 contains 15 residues. V gave up 0 bases and J gave up 3 bases, with 12 bases separating them. The CDR3 sequence is CASSQESGQIYEQYF. DNA for the CDR3: TGCGCCAGCAGCCAAGAGAGCGGGCAGATCTACGAGCAGTACTTC.

This clone was seen only once. The rearrangement uses TRBV27 and TRBJ1-5; D is ambiguous. CDR1 and CDR2 (germline): MNHEY, SMNVEV (reference sequence). Between the trimmed V and J ends, which lost 2 bases and 1 base, there was a span of 9 bases. The CDR3 loop spans 15 amino acids. The CDR3 DNA sequence: TGTGCCAGCAGTTTAGTGCAGGCGAGCAATCAGCCCCAGCATTTT. Translated: CASSLVQASNQPQHF.

This clone came up once. This chain links TRBV7-9 with TRBJ2-2, with D possibly TRBD1 on 6 matching bases. The V and J ends lost 1 base and 3 bases respectively, with 12 bases between them. The CDR3 spans 16 residues. CDR1 and CDR2 (germline): SEHNR, FQNEAQ (reference sequence). CDR3 protein: CASSLEQGSYTGELFF. DNA for the CDR3: TGTGCCAGCAGCTTAGAACAGGGATCGTACACCGGGGAGCTGTTTTTT.

The chain has TRBV30 and TRBJ1-6, with 8 bases fitting TRBD1. The V gene end was trimmed by 0 bases and the J gene end by 8 bases; junction bases not matched to a gene: 6. Germline V gene data show CDR1 as GTSNPN and CDR2 as SVGIG (reference sequence). This CDR3 spans 15 amino acids. The CDR3 sequence: CAWSVRTGWDSPLHF. CDR3 nucleotides: TGTGCCTGGAGTGTAAGGACAGGGTGGGATTCACCCCTCCACTTT.

This clone was seen only a few times. The V call is TRBV6-5, the J call TRBJ1-1; the match to TRBD1 covers 9 bases. The V gene's germline CDR1 is MNHEY and CDR2 SVGAGI. This CDR3 contains 14 residues. J lost 11 bases, V lost 6 bases, and 13 bases had no gene match. CDR3 DNA: TGTGCCAGCAGAACCGGGACAGGGTCCTTGTGGGCTTTCTTT. It translates to CASRTGTGSLWAFF.

This rearrangement joins TRBV18 to TRBJ2-5, with 12 bases that match TRBD1. The ends lost 0 bases at V and 5 bases at J; junction bases unmatched: 7. CDR3 length equals 17 residues. CDR1 is KGHSH and CDR2 is LQKENI in the germline V gene. DNA of the CDR3: TGTGCCAGCTCACCACCTGGGACAGGGGGCGAAGGGGAGACCCAGTACTTC. This codes for CASSPPGTGGEGETQYF.

The rearrangement links TRBV4-2 to TRBJ1-2, with 9 bases that match TRBD1. Losses at the gene ends were 0 bases for V and 12 bases for J; bases not matched to a gene: 8. Germline lookup yields CDR1 LGHNA and CDR2 YNFKEQ. There are 14 residues in the CDR3. The CDR3 bases are TGTGCCAGCAGCCAAGAGGGACAGGGTATAGCTCACACCTTC. This encodes CASSQEGQGIAHTF.

V and J are TRBV2 and TRBJ2-5; weak D call: TRBD1 (5 bases). The J call is uncertain, as TRBJ2-7 better fits the DNA end. The CDR3 has 13 residues. In germline, CDR1 is SNHLY, CDR2 FYNNEI. The CDR3 nucleotides are TGTGCCAGCAGTGAAGGACAGATCTACGAGCAGTACTTC. The encoded protein is CASSEGQIYEQYF.

The V and J genes are TRBV9 and TRBJ2-3, with 16 nucleotides matching TRBD2. J was trimmed by 7 bases and V by 0 bases; bases with no gene match: 14. The CDR3 runs 20 residues. Germline CDR1 SGDLS, CDR2 YYNGEE. CDR3 bases: TGTGCCAGCAGCGTAGAGAGCGGGACTAGCGGGAGGGATGTGGGAAATACGCAGTATTTT. Translating it yields CASSVESGTSGRDVGNTQYF.

V and J are TRBV7-2 and TRBJ2-1, with D uncertain. The CDR3 is made up of 13 amino acids. Deletions cut 5 bases from V and 5 bases from J, with 10 bases between. Looked up from germline, CDR1 is SGHTA and CDR2 is FQGNSA. This chain's CDR3 is CASSRAINNEQFF. The CDR3 region has the DNA TGTGCCAGCAGCCGAGCAATTAACAATGAGCAGTTCTTC.

This clone showed up just a few times. As DNA, the CDR3 is TGTGCCAGCAGCAAAGAGGGACAGGGGCCCGATACGCAGTATTTT. Its translation: CASSKEGQGPDTQYF. The V and J genes are TRBV21-1 and TRBJ2-3; TRBD1 is the table's D call and was not checked against the DNA. TRBV21-1 is classified as a pseudogene. The CDR3 is made up of 15 amino acids.

The J gene is TRBJ1-1, the V gene TRBV27; no firm D call. The ends were cut back, 6 bases at V and 3 bases at J, with 14 bases in the middle. This CDR3 spans 14 amino acids. The germline V gene has CDR1 MNHEY and CDR2 SMNVEV (reference sequence). The CDR3, as DNA: TGTGCCAGCAGCCCAGACCGGGGTGACACTGAAGCTTTCTTT. The encoded protein is CASSPDRGDTEAFF.

The rearrangement uses TRBV5-5 and TRBJ1-3, with no clear D. The CDR3 runs 16 residues. The germline V gene encodes CDR1 SGHKS and CDR2 YYEKEE (reference sequence). Between the trimmed V and J ends, which lost 4 bases and 1 base, there was a span of 15 bases. CDR3 region: CASSEARGGSGNTIYF. The CDR3 nucleotides are TGTGCCAGCAGCGAGGCACGGGGAGGTTCTGGAAACACCATATATTTT.

This chain connects TRBV2 to TRBJ2-1; D uncertain. CDR3 length: 15 residues. With 5 bases removed from V and 2 bases from J, the gap between germline ends came to 13 bases. Germline values: CDR1 SNHLY, CDR2 FYNNEI. In DNA, the CDR3 is TGTGCCAGCAGTTCCTTGGTGAGCACCTACAATGAGCAGTTCTTC. Its protein is CASSSLVSTYNEQFF.

The chain couples TRBV28 to TRBJ2-3; possibly TRBD2 for D (6 bases). Germline CDR1 is MDHEN and CDR2 is SYDVKM. This CDR3 region has 15 residues. Trimming cost V 6 bases and J 0 bases, with 13 bases left between them. The DNA for the CDR3 is TGTGCCAGCAGCTCAGTCAGCGGGAGCACAGATACGCAGTATTTT. Its translation: CASSSVSGSTDTQYF.

V usage is TRBV7-9 and J usage is TRBJ1-1; TRBD1 agrees at 7 bases. The CDR3 is made up of 14 amino acids. Germline CDR1 and CDR2: SEHNR and FQNEAQ (reference sequence). V was pared by 3 bases and J by 5 bases, with 6 bases of the junction left unmatched. CDR3 DNA sequence: TGTGCCAGCAGCTTGAGACAGGGAATAACTGAAGCTTTCTTT. Translating it yields CASSLRQGITEAFF.

The chain carries TRBV2 and TRBJ2-7; 9 bases fit TRBD1. CDR1 and CDR2 (germline): SNHLY, FYNNEI. The CDR3 totals 14 residues. Trimming removed 6 bases from V and 2 bases from J; junction bases left unmatched: 5. CDR3 nucleotide sequence: TGTGCCAGCAGCCGACAGGGGGGGACCTACGAGCAGTACTTC. Translating it yields CASSRQGGTYEQYF.

The rearrangement uses TRBV19 and TRBJ2-1; TRBD2 aligns across 8 bases. This CDR3 contains 16 residues. After removal of 2 bases from V and 2 bases from J, the junction contained 5 bases not matched to a gene. Germline CDR1 is LNHDA and CDR2 is SQIVND (reference sequence). The CDR3 protein is CASSIQSGSPYNEQFF. CDR3 sequence (DNA): TGTGCCAGTAGTATACAGAGCGGGAGCCCCTACAATGAGCAGTTCTTC.

This clone showed up just a few times. The chain has TRBV7-2 and TRBJ1-1, with TRBD1 matching 9 bases. Germline values: CDR1 SGHTA, CDR2 FQGNSA. J was trimmed by 3 bases and V by 4 bases; bases with no gene match: 6. This CDR3 has 15 amino acids. CDR3 nucleotide sequence: TGTGCCAGCAGCTCACTCAGGACAGGGGACACTGAAGCTTTCTTT. It encodes CASSSLRTGDTEAFF.

The genes are TRBV4-2 and TRBJ1-4; D gene unclear. The CDR3 has 15 residues. Looked up from germline, CDR1 is LGHNA and CDR2 is YNFKEQ. V was cut by 0 bases and J by 7 bases, with 12 bases left in between. CDR3 sequence (DNA): TGTGCCAGCAGCCAAGATCGACTCGTAAGTGAAAAACTGTTTTTT. Translation: CASSQDRLVSEKLFF.

CDR3 in amino acids: CASSTRGGVPFSGANVLTF. In DNA form, the CDR3 reads TGTGCCAGTAGTACCCGGGGCGGGGTTCCGTTCTCTGGGGCCAACGTCCTGACTTTC. This chain uses TRBV19 with TRBJ2-6; the D gene is possibly TRBD2 (6 bases). Trimming pared 4 bases from V and 0 bases from J, leaving 19 bases between. The CDR3 length is 19 residues. CDR1 and CDR2 (germline): LNHDA, SQIVND (reference sequence).

A few counts support this clone. The V and J genes are TRBV6-6 and TRBJ2-5; TRBD2 aligns across 11 bases. V shed 6 bases and J 3 bases; nucleotides not matched to a gene: 9. This CDR3 has 16 residues. CDR1 and CDR2 (germline): MNHNY, SVGAGI (reference sequence). The CDR3: CASRTITSGREETQYF. The CDR3 region has the DNA TGTGCCAGCAGGACAATAACTAGCGGGAGAGAAGAGACCCAGTACTTC.

The rearrangement uses TRBV4-1 and TRBJ2-1, with TRBD2 matching over 9 bases. After removal of 6 bases from V and 3 bases from J, the junction contained 6 bases not matched to a gene. The germline V gene has CDR1 MGHRA and CDR2 YSYEKL. This CDR3 has 15 amino acids. CDR3 in DNA: TGCGCCAGCAGTTCTCTAGCGGGACTCTACAATGAGCAGTTCTTC. This translates into CASSSLAGLYNEQFF.

Worth noting for this clone: A junction boundary mismatches the germline segment, possibly from a read error. The gene calls are TRBV19 and TRBJ2-3, with D perhaps matching TRBD2 (5 bases). Per the germline V gene, CDR1 is LNHDA and CDR2 is SQIVND (reference sequence). This CDR3 is 12 amino acids long. CDR3 sequence: CASSTWSTLAVF. CDR3 DNA sequence: TGTGCCAGTAGTACCTGGAGTACCCTAGCAGTTTTT.

The rearrangement joins TRBV6-1 to TRBJ2-7; 9 bases are shared with TRBD2. The J segment lost 3 bases and the V segment lost 6 bases, leaving 6 bases of the junction unmatched. Germline loops: CDR1 MNHNS, CDR2 SASEGT. CDR3 size: 14 residues. CDR3 amino acids: CASSPAGGGYEQYF. The CDR3 DNA reads as TGTGCCAGCAGCCCAGCGGGGGGAGGCTACGAGCAGTACTTC.

V and J are TRBV27 and TRBJ2-3, with TRBD2 matching 13 bases. The germline V gene has CDR1 MNHEY and CDR2 SMNVEV (reference sequence). The V segment lost 5 bases and the J segment 5 bases; nucleotides outside the gene matches: 1. The length of the CDR3 is 14 residues. This CDR3 reads CASSRTSGRDTQYF. CDR3 DNA: TGTGCCAGCAGTCGGACTAGCGGGAGAGATACGCAGTATTTT.

The rearrangement uses TRBV2 and TRBJ1-5; D gene ambiguous. The CDR3 is made up of 17 amino acids. From germline, CDR1 is SNHLY and CDR2 FYNNEI. V was pared by 3 bases and J by 0 bases, with 15 bases between. CDR3 nucleotides: TGTGCCAGCAGTGATAGTAGCGACACCTATAGCAATCAGCCCCAGCATTTT. Translation: CASSDSSDTYSNQPQHF.

The J gene is TRBJ2-7, the V gene TRBV28, with D possibly being TRBD1 (5 bases). This CDR3 has 16 residues. V was clipped by 5 bases and J by 2 bases, with 19 bases between them. The V gene's germline CDR1 is MDHEN and CDR2 SYDVKM. The CDR3 DNA reads TGTGCCAGCAGTAACAATTACTTTGGACAAACCTACGAGCAGTACTTC. Translating it yields CASSNNYFGQTYEQYF.